The 4 T cell receptor beta chains listed next were all sequenced from one sample in a study of cytomegalovirus exposure and HLA in healthy donors. This PCR relied on a set of 60 Vbeta primers and 13 Jbeta primers. Libraries were prepared by immunoSEQ multiplex PCR; TCRdb keeps only in-frame clonotypes and omits some of them. The data contain around 180,000 clones, around 80% of them seen just once; the ten biggest clones take up 1.2%. The sample comprised PBMCs. The receptors were sampled from a boy between 2 and 15 years old in good health and CMV-seronegative.

This chain connects TRBV6-1 to TRBJ2-2; the D gene is possibly TRBD1 (6 bases). CDR3 length equals 15 residues. Germline CDR1 MNHNS, CDR2 SASEGT. V was cut by 5 bases and J by 7 bases, with 17 bases left in between. CDR3 sequence reads: CASSRQENLGGELFF. The CDR3 DNA reads TGTGCCAGCAGTCGACAGGAAAACCTTGGCGGGGAGCTGTTTTTT.

This clone appeared once. This rearrangement joins TRBV19 to TRBJ1-5; 11 positions agree with TRBD1. From germline, CDR1 is LNHDA and CDR2 SQIVND (reference sequence). V lost 4 bases, J lost 7 bases, and 3 bases stayed unmatched. CDR3 size: 14 residues. The CDR3 bases are TGTGCCAGTAGTACCTGGACAGGGGGCCAGCCCCAGCATTTT. Residues: CASSTWTGGQPQHF.

The chain links TRBV4-1 to TRBJ1-2; D may be TRBD1 (5 bases). The CDR3 has 13 residues. With 0 bases removed from V and 3 bases from J, the gap between germline ends came to 5 bases. The germline CDR1 and CDR2 sequences are MGHRA and YSYEKL. The chain's CDR3 is CASSQDRDYGYTF. CDR3 in DNA: TGCGCCAGCAGCCAAGACAGGGACTATGGCTACACCTTC.

The chain carries TRBV6-1 and TRBJ1-5; D not certain. V lost 6 bases to trimming and J lost 6 bases, with 12 bases between them. Germline values: CDR1 MNHNS, CDR2 SASEGT. CDR3 size: 13 residues. CDR3 nucleotide sequence: TGTGCCAGCAGCACCAGATCTGGTCAGCCCCAGCATTTT. This codes for CASSTRSGQPQHF.